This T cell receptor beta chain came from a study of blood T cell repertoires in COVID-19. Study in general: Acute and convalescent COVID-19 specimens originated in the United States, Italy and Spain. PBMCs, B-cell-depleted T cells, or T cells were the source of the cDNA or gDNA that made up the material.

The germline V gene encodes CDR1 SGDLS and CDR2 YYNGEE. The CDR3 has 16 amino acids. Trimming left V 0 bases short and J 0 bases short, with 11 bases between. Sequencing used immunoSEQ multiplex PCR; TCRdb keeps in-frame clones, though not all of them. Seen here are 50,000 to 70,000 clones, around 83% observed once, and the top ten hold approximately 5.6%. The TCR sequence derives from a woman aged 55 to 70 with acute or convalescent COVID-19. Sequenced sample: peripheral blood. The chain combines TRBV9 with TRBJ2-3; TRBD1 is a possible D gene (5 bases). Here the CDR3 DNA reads TGTGCCAGCAGCGTAGGGGGCAGCCCGAGCACAGATACGCAGTATTTT. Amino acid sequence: CASSVGGSPSTDTQYF.